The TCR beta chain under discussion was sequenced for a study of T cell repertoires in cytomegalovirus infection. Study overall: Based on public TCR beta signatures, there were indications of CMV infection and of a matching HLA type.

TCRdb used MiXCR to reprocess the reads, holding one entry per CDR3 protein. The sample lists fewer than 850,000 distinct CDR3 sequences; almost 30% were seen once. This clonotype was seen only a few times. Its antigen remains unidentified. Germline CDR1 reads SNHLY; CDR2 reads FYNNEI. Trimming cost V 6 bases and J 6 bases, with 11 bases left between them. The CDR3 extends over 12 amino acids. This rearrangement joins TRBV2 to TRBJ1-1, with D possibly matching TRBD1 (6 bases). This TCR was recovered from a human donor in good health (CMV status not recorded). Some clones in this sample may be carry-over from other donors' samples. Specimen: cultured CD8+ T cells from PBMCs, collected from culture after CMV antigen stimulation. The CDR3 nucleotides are TGTGCCAGCAGATTGGGGGGCCCTGAAGCTTTCTTT. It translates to CASRLGGPEAFF.